This TCR beta chain was sequenced for a study of T cell repertoires in cytomegalovirus infection. Study information: Public TCR beta signatures marked donors with CMV infection and the matching HLA. Study results and limitations: HLA-C-restricted CMV-specific TCR beta clonotypes prevailed in the ex vivo response. Of the TCR beta families, the public ones yielded a cumulative frequency that identified carriers of CMV plus the relevant HLA.

TCRdb analysed the reads with MiXCR anew, one entry per CDR3 protein. The data show 480,000 or so distinct CDR3 sequences, 11% seen once. Germline-derived CDR1 and CDR2 are SGDLS and YYNGEE. This CDR3 has 16 residues. V was trimmed by 4 bases and J by 4 bases, leaving 19 bases between them. Only a few counts were recorded for this clonotype. Its antigen remains unknown. The origin of this receptor is a human donor in good health (CMV status not recorded). Some clones in this sample may be carry-over from other donors' samples. Sequencing input: PBMCs. J is TRBJ2-3 and V is TRBV9; D unresolved. In nucleotides, the CDR3 is TGTGCCAGCAGCAGACGGTGGGCGGTTGAGGCAGATACGCAGTATTTT. It yields the protein CASSRRWAVEADTQYF.